This T cell receptor (beta chain) was documented in a study of T cell responses to AZD1222 COVID-19 vaccine. General study findings and limits: As reported, nearly half of all spike-specific TCRs target variant regions that are unmutated.

V was clipped by 5 bases and J by 9 bases, with 14 bases between them. CDR3 length: 13 residues. Per the germline V gene, CDR1 is SGHTA and CDR2 is FQGTGA. This clone was found once. Its antigen is currently unknown. Some clones are missing from TCRdb's copy, which holds only in-frame ones; the method was immunoSEQ multiplex PCR. This sample has 70,000 to 90,000 clones, with around 87% found just once. The receptor was isolated from an adult who received the AZD1222 COVID-19 vaccine. V gene TRBV7-3 combines with J gene TRBJ2-1, with D maybe TRBD2 (5 bases). Sequencing was performed on peripheral blood, taken 28 days after the second AZD1222 dose. The CDR3 region has the DNA TGTGCCAGCAGCATCACGGGGTCAGCTGAGCAGTTCTTC. Protein sequence: CASSITGSAEQFF.